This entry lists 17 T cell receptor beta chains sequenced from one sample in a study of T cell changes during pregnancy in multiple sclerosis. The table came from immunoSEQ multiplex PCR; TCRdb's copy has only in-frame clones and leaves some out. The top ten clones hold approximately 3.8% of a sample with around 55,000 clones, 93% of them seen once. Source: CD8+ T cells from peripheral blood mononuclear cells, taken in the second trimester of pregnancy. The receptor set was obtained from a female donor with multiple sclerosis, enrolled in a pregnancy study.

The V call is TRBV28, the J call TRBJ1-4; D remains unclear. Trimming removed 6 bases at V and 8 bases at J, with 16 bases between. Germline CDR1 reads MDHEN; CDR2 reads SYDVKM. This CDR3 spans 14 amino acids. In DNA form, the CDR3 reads TGTGCCAGCAGAGGCCCGGGTCTCGGAGAAAAACTGTTTTTT. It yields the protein CASRGPGLGEKLFF.

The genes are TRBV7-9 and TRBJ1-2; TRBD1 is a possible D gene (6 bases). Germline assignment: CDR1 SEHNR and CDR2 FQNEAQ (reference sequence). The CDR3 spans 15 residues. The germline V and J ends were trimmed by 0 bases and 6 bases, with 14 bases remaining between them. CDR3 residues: CASSLAGQGKDGYTF. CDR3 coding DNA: TGTGCCAGCAGCTTAGCGGGGCAGGGGAAGGATGGCTACACCTTC.

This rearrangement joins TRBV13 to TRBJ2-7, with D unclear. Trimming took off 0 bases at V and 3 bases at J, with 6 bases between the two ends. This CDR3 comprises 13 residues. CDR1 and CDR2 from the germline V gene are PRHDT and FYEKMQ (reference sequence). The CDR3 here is CASSLGQNYEQYF. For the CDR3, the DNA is TGTGCCAGCAGCTTAGGACAAAACTACGAGCAGTACTTC.

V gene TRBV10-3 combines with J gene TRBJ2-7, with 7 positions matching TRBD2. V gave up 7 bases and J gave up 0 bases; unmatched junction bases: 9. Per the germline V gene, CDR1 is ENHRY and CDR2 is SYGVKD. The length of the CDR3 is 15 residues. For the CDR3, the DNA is TGTGCCATCAAGAGTGAAGCGGGAAGCTCCTACGAGCAGTACTTC. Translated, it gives CAIKSEAGSSYEQYF.

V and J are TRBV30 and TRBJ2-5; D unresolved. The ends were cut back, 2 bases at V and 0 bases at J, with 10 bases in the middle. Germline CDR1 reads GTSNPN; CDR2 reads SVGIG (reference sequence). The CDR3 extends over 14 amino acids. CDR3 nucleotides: TGTGCCTGGAGTCCCAAACAGTACCAAGAGACCCAGTACTTC. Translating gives CAWSPKQYQETQYF.

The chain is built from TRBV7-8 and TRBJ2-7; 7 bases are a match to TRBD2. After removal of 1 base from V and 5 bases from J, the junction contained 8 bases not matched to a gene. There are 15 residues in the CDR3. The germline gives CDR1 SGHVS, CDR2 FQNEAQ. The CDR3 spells CASSLEGRAGDEQYF. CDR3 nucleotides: TGTGCCAGCAGCTTAGAAGGACGGGCGGGAGACGAGCAGTACTTC.

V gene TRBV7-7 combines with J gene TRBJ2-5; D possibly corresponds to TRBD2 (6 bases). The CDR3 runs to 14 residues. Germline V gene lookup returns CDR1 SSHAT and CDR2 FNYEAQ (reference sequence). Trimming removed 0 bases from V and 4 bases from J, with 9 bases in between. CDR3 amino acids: CASSLAGRGETQYF. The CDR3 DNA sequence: TGTGCCAGCAGCTTAGCCGGGAGAGGAGAGACCCAGTACTTC.

CDR3 residues: CASMLGGGTEAFF. The CDR3 DNA is TGTGCCAGCATGTTGGGCGGGGGCACTGAAGCTTTCTTT. This chain uses TRBV7-3 with TRBJ1-1; D possibly corresponds to TRBD1 (5 bases). Germline loops: CDR1 SGHTA, CDR2 FQGTGA. V shed 7 bases and J shed 4 bases, with 13 bases lying between them. The CDR3 runs to 13 residues.

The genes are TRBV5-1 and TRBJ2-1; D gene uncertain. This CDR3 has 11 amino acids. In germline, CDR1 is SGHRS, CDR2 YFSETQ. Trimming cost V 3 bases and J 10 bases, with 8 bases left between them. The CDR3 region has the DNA TGCGCCAGCAGCTATCTGACAGAGCAGTTCTTC. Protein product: CASSYLTEQFF.

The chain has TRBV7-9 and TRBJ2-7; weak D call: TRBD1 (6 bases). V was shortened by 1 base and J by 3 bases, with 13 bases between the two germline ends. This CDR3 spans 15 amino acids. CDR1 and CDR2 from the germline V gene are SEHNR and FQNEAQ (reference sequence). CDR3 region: CASSLETGGHYEQYF. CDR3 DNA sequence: TGTGCCAGCAGCTTAGAGACAGGCGGTCACTACGAGCAGTACTTC. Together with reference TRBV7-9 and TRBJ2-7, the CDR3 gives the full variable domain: DTGVSQNPRHKITKRGQNVTFRCDPISEHNRLYWYRQTLGQGPEFLTYFQNEAQLEKSRLLSDRFSAERPKGSFSTLEIQRTEQGDSAMYLCASSLETGGHYEQYFGPGTRLTVT.

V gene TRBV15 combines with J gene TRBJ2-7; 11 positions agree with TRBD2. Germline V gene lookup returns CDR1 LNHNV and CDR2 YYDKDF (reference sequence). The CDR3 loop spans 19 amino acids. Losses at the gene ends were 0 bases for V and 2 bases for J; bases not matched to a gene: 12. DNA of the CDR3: TGTGCCACCAGCAGAGAATCACCGGGACTAGCGGATTCCACCTACGAGCAGTACTTC. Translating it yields CATSRESPGLADSTYEQYF.

The CDR3 DNA follows: TGTGCCAGCAGCTTAACTACGGCGGGTGACTCCTACGAGCAGTACTTC. Amino acids: CASSLTTAGDSYEQYF. The genes are TRBV7-9 and TRBJ2-7; D perhaps matches TRBD2 (5 bases). V lost 2 bases and J lost 0, with 14 bases in between. This CDR3 comprises 16 residues. Germline V lookup: CDR1 SEHNR, CDR2 FQNEAQ (reference sequence).

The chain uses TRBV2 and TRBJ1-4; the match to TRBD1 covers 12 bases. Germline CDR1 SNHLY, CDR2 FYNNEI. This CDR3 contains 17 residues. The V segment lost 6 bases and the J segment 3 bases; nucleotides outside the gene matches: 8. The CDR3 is CASSTGQGASANEKLFF. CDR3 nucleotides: TGTGCCAGCAGCACGGGACAGGGGGCTTCGGCTAATGAAAAACTGTTTTTT. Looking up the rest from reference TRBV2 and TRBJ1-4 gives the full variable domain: EPEVTQTPSHQVTQMGQEVILRCVPISNHLYFYWYRQILGQKVEFLVSFYNNEISEKSEIFDDQFSVERPDGSNFTLKIRSTKLEDSAMYFCASSTGQGASANEKLFFGSGTQLSVL.

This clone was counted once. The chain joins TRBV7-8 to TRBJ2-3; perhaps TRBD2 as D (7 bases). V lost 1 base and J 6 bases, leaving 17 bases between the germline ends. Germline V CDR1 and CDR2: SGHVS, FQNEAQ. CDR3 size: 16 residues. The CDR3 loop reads CASSLGGGRRFDTQYF. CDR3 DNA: TGTGCCAGCAGCTTAGGGGGGGGCCGGCGCTTTGATACGCAGTATTTT.

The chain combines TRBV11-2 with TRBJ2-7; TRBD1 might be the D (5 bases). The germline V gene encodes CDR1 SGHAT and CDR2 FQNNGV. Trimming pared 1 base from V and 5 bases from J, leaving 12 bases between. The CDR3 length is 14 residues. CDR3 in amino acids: CASSLATGEDEQYF. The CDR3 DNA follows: TGTGCCAGCAGCTTAGCAACAGGAGAGGACGAGCAGTACTTC. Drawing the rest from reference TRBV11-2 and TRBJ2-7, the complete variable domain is EAGVAQSPRYKIIEKRQSVAFWCNPISGHATLYWYQQILGQGPKLLIQFQNNGVVDDSQLPKDRFSAERLKGVDSTLKIQPAKLEDSAVYLCASSLATGEDEQYFGPGTRLTVT.

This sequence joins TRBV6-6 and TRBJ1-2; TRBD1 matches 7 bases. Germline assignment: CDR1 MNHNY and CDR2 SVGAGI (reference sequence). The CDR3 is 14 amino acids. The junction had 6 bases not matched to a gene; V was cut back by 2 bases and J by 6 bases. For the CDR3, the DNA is TGTGCCAGCAGTTACGTTTCAGGGGGTGATGGCTACACCTTC. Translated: CASSYVSGGDGYTF.

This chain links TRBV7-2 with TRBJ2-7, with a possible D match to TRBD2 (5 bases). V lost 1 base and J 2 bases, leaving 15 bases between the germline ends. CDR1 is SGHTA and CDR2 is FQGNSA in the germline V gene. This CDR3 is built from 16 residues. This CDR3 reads CASSLELEVLAYEQYF. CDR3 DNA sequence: TGTGCCAGCAGCTTAGAACTGGAGGTTCTCGCCTACGAGCAGTACTTC.